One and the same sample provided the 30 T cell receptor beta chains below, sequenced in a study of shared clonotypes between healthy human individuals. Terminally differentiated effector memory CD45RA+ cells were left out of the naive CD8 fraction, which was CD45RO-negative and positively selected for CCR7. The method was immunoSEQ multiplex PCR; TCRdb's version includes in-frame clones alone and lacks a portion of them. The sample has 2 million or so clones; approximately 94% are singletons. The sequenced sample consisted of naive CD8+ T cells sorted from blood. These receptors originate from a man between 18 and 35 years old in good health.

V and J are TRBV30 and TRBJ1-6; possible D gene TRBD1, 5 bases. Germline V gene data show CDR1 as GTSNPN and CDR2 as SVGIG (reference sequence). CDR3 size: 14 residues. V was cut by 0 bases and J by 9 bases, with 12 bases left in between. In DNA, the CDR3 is TGTGCCTGGAGTGTTTTGGACAATTTTTCACCCCTCCACTTT. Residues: CAWSVLDNFSPLHF.

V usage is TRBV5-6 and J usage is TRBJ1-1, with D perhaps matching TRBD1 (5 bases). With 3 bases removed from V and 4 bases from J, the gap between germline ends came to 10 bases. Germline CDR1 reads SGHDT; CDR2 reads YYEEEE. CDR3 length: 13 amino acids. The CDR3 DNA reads TGTGCCAGCAGCTACCGGGGGTCCACTGAAGCTTTCTTT. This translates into CASSYRGSTEAFF.

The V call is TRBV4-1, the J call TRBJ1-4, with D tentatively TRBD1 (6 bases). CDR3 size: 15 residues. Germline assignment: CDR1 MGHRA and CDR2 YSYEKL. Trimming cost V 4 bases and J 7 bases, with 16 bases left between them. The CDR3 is CASSLQGLVGEKLFF. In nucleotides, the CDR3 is TGCGCCAGCAGCCTGCAGGGGTTGGTGGGTGAAAAACTGTTTTTT.

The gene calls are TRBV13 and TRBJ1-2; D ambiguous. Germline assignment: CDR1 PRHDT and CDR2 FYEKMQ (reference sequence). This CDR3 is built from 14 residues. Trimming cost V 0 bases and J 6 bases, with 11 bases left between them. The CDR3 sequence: CASSLGLGINGYTF. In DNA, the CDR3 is TGTGCCAGCAGCTTAGGCTTAGGGATTAATGGCTACACCTTC. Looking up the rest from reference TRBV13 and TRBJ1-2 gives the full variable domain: AAGVIQSPRHLIKEKRETATLKCYPIPRHDTVYWYQQGPGQDPQFLISFYEKMQSDKGSIPDRFSAQQFSDYHSELNMSSLELGDSALYFCASSLGLGINGYTFGSGTRLTVV.

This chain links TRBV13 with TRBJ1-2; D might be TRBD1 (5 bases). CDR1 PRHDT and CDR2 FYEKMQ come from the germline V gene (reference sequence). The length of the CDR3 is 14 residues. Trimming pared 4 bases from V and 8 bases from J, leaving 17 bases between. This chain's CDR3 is CASSSGTGTGGYTF. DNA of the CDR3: TGTGCCAGCAGCTCGGGGACGGGGACTGGGGGCTACACCTTC.

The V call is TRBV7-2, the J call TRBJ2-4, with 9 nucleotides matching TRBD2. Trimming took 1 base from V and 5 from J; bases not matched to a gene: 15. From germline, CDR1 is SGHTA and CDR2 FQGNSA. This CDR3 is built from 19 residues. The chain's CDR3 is CASSLETLAEREEENIQYF. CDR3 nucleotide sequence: TGTGCCAGCAGCTTAGAGACCCTCGCCGAGCGGGAGGAGGAAAACATTCAGTACTTC. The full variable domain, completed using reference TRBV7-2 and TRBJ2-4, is GAGVSQSPSNKVTEKGKDVELRCDPISGHTALYWYRQSLGQGLEFLIYFQGNSAPDKSGLPSDRFSAERTGGSVSTLTIQRTQQEDSAVYLCASSLETLAEREEENIQYFGAGTRLSVL.

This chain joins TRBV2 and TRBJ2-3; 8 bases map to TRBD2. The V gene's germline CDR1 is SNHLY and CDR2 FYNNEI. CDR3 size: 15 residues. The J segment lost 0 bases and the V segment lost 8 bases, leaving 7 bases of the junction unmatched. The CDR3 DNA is TGTGCCAGCCGGGCCGGCGGGGGGAGCACAGATACGCAGTATTTT. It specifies CASRAGGGSTDTQYF.

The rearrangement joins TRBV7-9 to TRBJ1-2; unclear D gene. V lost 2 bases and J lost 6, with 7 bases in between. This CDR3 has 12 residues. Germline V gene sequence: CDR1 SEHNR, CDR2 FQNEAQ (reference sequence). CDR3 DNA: TGTGCCAGCAGCTTAATGAGGGATGGCTACACCTTC. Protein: CASSLMRDGYTF. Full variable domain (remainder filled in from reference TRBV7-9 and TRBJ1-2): DTGVSQNPRHKITKRGQNVTFRCDPISEHNRLYWYRQTLGQGPEFLTYFQNEAQLEKSRLLSDRFSAERPKGSFSTLEIQRTEQGDSAMYLCASSLMRDGYTFGSGTRLTVV.

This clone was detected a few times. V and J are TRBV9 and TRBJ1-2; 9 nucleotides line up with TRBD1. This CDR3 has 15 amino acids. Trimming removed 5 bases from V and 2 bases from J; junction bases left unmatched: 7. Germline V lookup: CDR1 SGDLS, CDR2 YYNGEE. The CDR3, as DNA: TGTGCCAGCAGGGACCCGGGACAGGGAAACTATGGCTACACCTTC. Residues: CASRDPGQGNYGYTF. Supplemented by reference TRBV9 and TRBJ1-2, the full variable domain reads DSGVTQTPKHLITATGQRVTLRCSPRSGDLSVYWYQQSLDQGLQFLIQYYNGEERAKGNILERFSAQQFPDLHSELNLSSLELGDSALYFCASRDPGQGNYGYTFGSGTRLTVV.

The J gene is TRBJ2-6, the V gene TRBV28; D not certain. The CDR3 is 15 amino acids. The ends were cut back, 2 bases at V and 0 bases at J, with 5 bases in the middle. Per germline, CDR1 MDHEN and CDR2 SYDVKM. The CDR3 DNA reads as TGTGCCAGCAGTTTAAGAAGCTCTGGGGCCAACGTCCTGACTTTC. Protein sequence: CASSLRSSGANVLTF.

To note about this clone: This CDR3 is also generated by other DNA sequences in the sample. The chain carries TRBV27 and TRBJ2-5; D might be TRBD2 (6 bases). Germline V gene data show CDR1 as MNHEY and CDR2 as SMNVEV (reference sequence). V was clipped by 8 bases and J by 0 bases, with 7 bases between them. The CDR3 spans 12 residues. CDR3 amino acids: CASGGYQETQYF. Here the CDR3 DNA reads TGTGCCAGCGGGGGGTACCAAGAGACCCAGTACTTC.

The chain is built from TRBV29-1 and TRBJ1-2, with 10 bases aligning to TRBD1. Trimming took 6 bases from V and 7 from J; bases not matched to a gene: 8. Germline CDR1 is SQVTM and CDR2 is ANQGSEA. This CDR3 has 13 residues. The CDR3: CSVDDRGRGGYTF. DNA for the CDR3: TGCAGCGTCGACGACAGGGGGCGAGGTGGCTACACCTTC.

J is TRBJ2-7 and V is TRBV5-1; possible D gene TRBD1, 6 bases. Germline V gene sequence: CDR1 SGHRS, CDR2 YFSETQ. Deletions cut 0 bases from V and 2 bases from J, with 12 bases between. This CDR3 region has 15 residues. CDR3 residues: CASSLGQDPAYEQYF. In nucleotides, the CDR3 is TGCGCCAGCAGCTTGGGACAGGATCCCGCCTACGAGCAGTACTTC.

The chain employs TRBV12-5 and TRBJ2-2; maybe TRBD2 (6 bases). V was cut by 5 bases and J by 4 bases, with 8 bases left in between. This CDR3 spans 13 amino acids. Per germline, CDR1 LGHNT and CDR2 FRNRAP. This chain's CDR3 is CASGIGSTGELFF. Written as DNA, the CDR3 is TGTGCTAGTGGTATCGGGAGCACCGGGGAGCTGTTTTTT. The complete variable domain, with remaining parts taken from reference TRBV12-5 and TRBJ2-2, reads DARVTQTPRHKVTEMGQEVTMRCQPILGHNTVFWYRQTMMQGLELLAYFRNRAPLDDSGMPKDRFSAEMPDATLATLKIQPSEPRDSAVYFCASGIGSTGELFFGEGSRLTVL.

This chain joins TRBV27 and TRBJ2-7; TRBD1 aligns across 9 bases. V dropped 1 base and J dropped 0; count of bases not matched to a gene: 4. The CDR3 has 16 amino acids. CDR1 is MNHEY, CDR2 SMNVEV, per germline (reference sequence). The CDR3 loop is CASSLWGTGLSYEQYF. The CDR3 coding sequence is TGTGCCAGCAGTTTATGGGGGACAGGGCTCTCCTACGAGCAGTACTTC.

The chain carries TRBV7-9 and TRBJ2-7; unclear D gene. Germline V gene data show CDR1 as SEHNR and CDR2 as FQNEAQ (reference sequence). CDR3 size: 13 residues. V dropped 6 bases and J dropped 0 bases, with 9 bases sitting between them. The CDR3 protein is CASSNDPSYEQYF. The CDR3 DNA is TGTGCCAGCAGTAACGATCCCTCCTACGAGCAGTACTTC.

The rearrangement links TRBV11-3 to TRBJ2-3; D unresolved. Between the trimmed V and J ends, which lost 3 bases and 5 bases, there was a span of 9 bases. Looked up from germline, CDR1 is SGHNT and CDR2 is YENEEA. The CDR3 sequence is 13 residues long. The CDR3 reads CASSFILGDTQYF. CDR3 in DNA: TGTGCCAGCAGCTTTATTTTGGGAGATACGCAGTATTTT.

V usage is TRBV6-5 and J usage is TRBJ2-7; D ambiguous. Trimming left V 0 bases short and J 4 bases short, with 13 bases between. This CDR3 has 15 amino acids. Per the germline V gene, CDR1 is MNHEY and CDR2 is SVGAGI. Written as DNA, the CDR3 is TGTGCCAGCAGTTACTCGGGTCCTGCGCTTTACGAGCAGTACTTC. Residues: CASSYSGPALYEQYF.

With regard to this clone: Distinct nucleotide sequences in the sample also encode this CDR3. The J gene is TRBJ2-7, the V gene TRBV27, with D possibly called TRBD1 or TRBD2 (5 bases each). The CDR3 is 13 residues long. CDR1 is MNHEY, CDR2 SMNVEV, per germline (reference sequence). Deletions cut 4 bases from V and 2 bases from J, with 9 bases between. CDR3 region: CASSSLGAYEQYF. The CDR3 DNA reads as TGTGCCAGCAGTTCCCTGGGGGCCTACGAGCAGTACTTC.

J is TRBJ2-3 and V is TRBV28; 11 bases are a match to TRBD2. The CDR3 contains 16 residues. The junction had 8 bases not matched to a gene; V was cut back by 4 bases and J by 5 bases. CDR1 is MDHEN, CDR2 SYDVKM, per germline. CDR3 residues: CASSSQLAGEIDTQYF. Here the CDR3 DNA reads TGTGCCAGCAGTTCCCAACTAGCGGGAGAAATAGATACGCAGTATTTT. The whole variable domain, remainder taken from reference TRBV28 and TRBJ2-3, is DVKVTQSSRYLVKRTGEKVFLECVQDMDHENMFWYRQDPGLGLRLIYFSYDVKMKEKGDIPEGYSVSREKKERFSLILESASTNQTSMYLCASSSQLAGEIDTQYFGPGTRLTVL.

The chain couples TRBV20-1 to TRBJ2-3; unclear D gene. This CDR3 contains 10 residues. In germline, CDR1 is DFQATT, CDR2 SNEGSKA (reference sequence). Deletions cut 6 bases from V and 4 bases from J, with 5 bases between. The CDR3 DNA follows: TGCAGTGCCATAGCAGATACGCAGTATTTT. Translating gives CSAIADTQYF.

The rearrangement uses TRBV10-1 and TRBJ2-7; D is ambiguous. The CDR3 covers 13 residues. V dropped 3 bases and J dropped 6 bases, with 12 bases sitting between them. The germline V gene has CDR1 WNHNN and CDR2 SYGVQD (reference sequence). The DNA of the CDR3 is TGCGCCAGCAGTGAATCCGCGACTGGCGAGCAGTACTTC. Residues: CASSESATGEQYF.

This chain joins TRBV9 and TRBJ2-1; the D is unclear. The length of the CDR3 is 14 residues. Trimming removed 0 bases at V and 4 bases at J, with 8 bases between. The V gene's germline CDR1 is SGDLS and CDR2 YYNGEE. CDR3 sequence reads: CASSVVTSYNEQFF. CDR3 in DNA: TGTGCCAGCAGCGTAGTGACGTCATACAATGAGCAGTTCTTC.

In DNA, the CDR3 is TGTGCCAGCAGTGAGGTGTTGAGCTATGGCTACACCTTC. Residues: CASSEVLSYGYTF. V is TRBV6-1 and J is TRBJ1-2; D not resolved. The germline V gene encodes CDR1 MNHNS and CDR2 SASEGT. The CDR3 is made up of 13 amino acids. V was cut by 3 bases and J by 4 bases, with 9 bases left in between.

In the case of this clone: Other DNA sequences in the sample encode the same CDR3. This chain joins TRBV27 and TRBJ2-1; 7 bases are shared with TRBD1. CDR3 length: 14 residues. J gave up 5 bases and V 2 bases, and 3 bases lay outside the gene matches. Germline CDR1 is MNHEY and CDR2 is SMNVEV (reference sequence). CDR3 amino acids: CASSLRQGDNEQFF. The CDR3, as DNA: TGTGCCAGCAGTTTACGACAGGGAGACAATGAGCAGTTCTTC.

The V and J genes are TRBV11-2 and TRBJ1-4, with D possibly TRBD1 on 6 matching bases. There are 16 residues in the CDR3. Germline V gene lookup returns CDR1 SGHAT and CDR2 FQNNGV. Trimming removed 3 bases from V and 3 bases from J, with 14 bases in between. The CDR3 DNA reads TGTGCCAGCAGCTTTTACCAGGACAGCCCTAATGAAAAACTGTTTTTT. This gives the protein CASSFYQDSPNEKLFF.

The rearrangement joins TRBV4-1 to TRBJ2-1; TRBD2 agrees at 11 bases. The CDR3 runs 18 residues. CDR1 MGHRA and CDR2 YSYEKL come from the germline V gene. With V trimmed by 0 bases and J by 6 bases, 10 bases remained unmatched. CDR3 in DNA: TGCGCCAGCAGCCAAGATGACCCGACTAGCGGGGCCCGCAATGAGCAGTTCTTC. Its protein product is CASSQDDPTSGARNEQFF.

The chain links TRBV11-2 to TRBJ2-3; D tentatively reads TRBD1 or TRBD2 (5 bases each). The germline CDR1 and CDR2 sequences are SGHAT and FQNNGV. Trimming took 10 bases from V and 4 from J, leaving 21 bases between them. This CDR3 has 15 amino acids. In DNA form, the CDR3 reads TGTGCCACCACCTCCCGGGAACAGGAGGCAGATACGCAGTATTTT. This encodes CATTSREQEADTQYF.

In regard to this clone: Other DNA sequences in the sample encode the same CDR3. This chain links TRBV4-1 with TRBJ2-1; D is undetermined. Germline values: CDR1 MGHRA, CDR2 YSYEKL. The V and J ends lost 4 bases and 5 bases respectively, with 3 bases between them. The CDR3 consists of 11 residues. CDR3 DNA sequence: TGCGCCAGCAGCCTTAACAATGAGCAGTTCTTC. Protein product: CASSLNNEQFF.

Here the CDR3 DNA reads TGCGCCAGCAGCTTGGCGAATGACGGGGAGCTGTTTTTT. Protein product: CASSLANDGELFF. V and J are TRBV5-1 and TRBJ2-2; D not resolved. V lost 0 bases and J lost 7, with 7 bases in between. The length of the CDR3 is 13 residues. The germline V gene has CDR1 SGHRS and CDR2 YFSETQ.